This TCR beta chain comes out of a study of cytomegalovirus exposure and HLA in healthy donors. Study-wide results and limits: Cytomegalovirus-associated status was assigned to 164 TCR beta chains.

The CDR3 totals 14 residues. Germline loops: CDR1 SGHTA, CDR2 FQGNSA. V shed 1 base and J shed 2 bases, with 8 bases lying between them. On this clone itself: Its antigen is not identified.

PCR was performed using 60 Vbeta and 13 Jbeta primers. The repertoire was sequenced with immunoSEQ multiplex PCR; TCRdb's copy has only in-frame clones and lacks some. The repertoire holds 150,000 to 200,000 clones, with roughly 85% as singletons. The V and J genes are TRBV7-2 and TRBJ1-2; D remains ambiguous. Source material: PBMCs. The TCR comes from a boy aged 2 to 10 in good health and CMV-seronegative. CDR3: CASSLDAGNYGYTF. CDR3 nucleotides: TGTGCCAGCAGCTTAGATGCCGGGAACTATGGCTACACCTTC.